This TCR beta chain was captured by sequencing in a study of cytomegalovirus exposure and HLA in healthy donors. Overall study results and limits: Accurate prediction of HLA-A and HLA-B alleles (for most subjects) was reportedly achieved from TCR beta sequences.

On this clone: Its matching antigen is unknown.

Trimming at V came to 6 bases and at J to 3 bases, leaving 9 bases not matched to a gene. Germline CDR1 is KGHSH and CDR2 is LQKENI. The CDR3 spans 15 residues. Both 60 Vbeta primers and 13 Jbeta primers went into the PCR. Only in-frame clones appear in the TCRdb table, and some are missing; sequencing was by immunoSEQ multiplex PCR. The table records approximately 280,000 clones, about 87% of them present only once. The chain joins TRBV18 to TRBJ2-7; 9 bases fit TRBD1. Sequencing was done on a sample of PBMCs. The source of this sequence is a woman under 30 in good health and CMV-seronegative. The CDR3 region is CASSEVDRGDYEQYF. CDR3 bases: TGTGCCAGCTCGGAGGTTGACAGGGGGGACTACGAGCAGTACTTC.